The 6 T cell receptor beta chains in this list originate from one sample, sequenced in a study of response to subunit inactivated influenza vaccine. Each CDR3 protein gets one entry after TCRdb re-called the RT-PCR reads with MiXCR. The repertoire holds around 490,000 distinct CDR3 sequences, with less than 8% as singletons. This specimen consisted of PBMCs from blood, obtained 23 to 25 months after vaccination. Receptors originate from a man aged 45 to 70 who received an inactivated influenza vaccine.

This clonotype was recorded many times. The chain employs TRBV20-1 and TRBJ2-3; weak D call: TRBD2 (6 bases). Per germline, CDR1 DFQATT and CDR2 SNEGSKA (reference sequence). The CDR3 is made up of 12 amino acids. The CDR3, as DNA: TGCAGCGATAATCCACCCGGGGGTACGCAGTATTTT. This codes for CSDNPPGGTQYF.

This sequence joins TRBV20-1 and TRBJ2-7; no definite D call. V shed 4 bases and J shed 5 bases, with 9 bases lying between them. The length of the CDR3 is 11 residues. Germline V CDR1 and CDR2: DFQATT, SNEGSKA (reference sequence). CDR3 DNA sequence: TGCAGTGCTACCCTAGTCAACGAGCAGTACTTC. Protein product: CSATLVNEQYF.

This clonotype showed up just a few times. The chain carries TRBV20-1 and TRBJ1-5; 8 bases agree with TRBD1. In germline, CDR1 is DFQATT, CDR2 SNEGSKA (reference sequence). The CDR3 has 13 residues. J was trimmed by 6 bases and V by 3 bases; bases with no gene match: 4. CDR3 sequence: CSASGQGGQPQHF. The CDR3 coding sequence is TGCAGTGCTAGTGGACAGGGAGGTCAGCCCCAGCATTTT.

The V and J genes are TRBV27 and TRBJ2-7, with D unclear. The germline gives CDR1 MNHEY, CDR2 SMNVEV (reference sequence). This CDR3 contains 14 residues. The V and J ends lost 6 bases and 1 base respectively, with 13 bases between them. The DNA for the CDR3 is TGTGCCAGCAGCCCCCACAAGGCGTCCTACGAGCAGTACTTC. Translation gives CASSPHKASYEQYF.

This clonotype has ten or more counts. The rearrangement joins TRBV5-1 to TRBJ1-4; unclear D gene. The CDR3 is 14 residues long. Trimming shortened V by 0 bases and J by 3 bases, and 6 bases separated the two germline ends. Germline CDR1 and CDR2: SGHRS and YFSETQ. CDR3 DNA: TGCGCCAGCAGCTTGGGCCGATCTAATGAAAAACTGTTTTTT. Protein: CASSLGRSNEKLFF.

Ten or more counts support this clonotype. The chain links TRBV28 to TRBJ2-3; 7 positions agree with TRBD2. This CDR3 spans 14 amino acids. Germline V gives CDR1 MDHEN, CDR2 SYDVKM. V lost 8 bases and J lost 2; bases outside the gene matches: 7. Here the CDR3 DNA reads TGTGCCAGCCGCTCGACTAGCTACACAGATACGCAGTATTTT. Protein product: CASRSTSYTDTQYF.